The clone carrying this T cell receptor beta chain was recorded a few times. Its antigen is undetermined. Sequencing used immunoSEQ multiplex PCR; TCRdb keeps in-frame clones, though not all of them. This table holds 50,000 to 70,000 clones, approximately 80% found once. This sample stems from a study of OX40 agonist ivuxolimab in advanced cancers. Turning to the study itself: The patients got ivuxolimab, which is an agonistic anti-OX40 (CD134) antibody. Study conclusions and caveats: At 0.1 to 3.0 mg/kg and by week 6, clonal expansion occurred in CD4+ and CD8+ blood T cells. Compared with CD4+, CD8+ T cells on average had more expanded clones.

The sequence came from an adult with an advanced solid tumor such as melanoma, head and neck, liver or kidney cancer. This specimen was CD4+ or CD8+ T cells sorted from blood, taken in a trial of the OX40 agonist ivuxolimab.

The CDR3 region is CASSLVGTSVGPETQYF. CDR3 coding DNA: TGTGCCAGCAGCTTAGTAGGAACTAGCGTTGGACCAGAGACCCAGTACTTC. This rearrangement joins TRBV11-2 to TRBJ2-5; 7 nucleotides match TRBD2. Trimming took 1 base from V and 4 from J; bases not matched to a gene: 12. The CDR3 runs to 17 residues. The germline V gene encodes CDR1 SGHAT and CDR2 FQNNGV.